Below are 27 T cell receptor beta chains sequenced from a single sample in a study of T cell changes during pregnancy in multiple sclerosis (dated by TCRdb to 2018 to 2020). To prepare the library, the immunoSEQ multiplex PCR assay was applied. The immuneACCESS repertoire file appears here via TCRdb, limited to in-frame rearrangements. These files lack a portion of the clones; in checked studies, under half of the deficit traces to unresolved V genes, and the cause of the others is not known. The sample records about 75,000 clones, more than 80% of which are singletons. 0.9% of the sample lies in the top ten. The sequenced sample was peripheral blood, obtained in the first trimester of pregnancy. The receptors come from a female donor in good health, enrolled as a control in a pregnancy study.

CDR3 in DNA: TGCGCCAGCAGCCACGGGTCTAGCCGAGATACGCAGTATTTT. Protein sequence: CASSHGSSRDTQYF. The rearrangement links TRBV4-1 to TRBJ2-3, with a weak D call TRBD2 (5 bases). Per the germline V gene, CDR1 is MGHRA and CDR2 is YSYEKL. With 3 bases removed from V and 5 bases from J, the gap between germline ends came to 12 bases. The CDR3 totals 14 residues.

J is TRBJ2-3 and V is TRBV5-4; the D gene is possibly TRBD2 (6 bases). The V end was cut by 1 base, the J end by 1 base, with 13 bases between. The CDR3 has 16 residues. CDR1 is SGHNT, CDR2 YYREEE, per germline (reference sequence). Written as DNA, the CDR3 is TGTGCCAGCAGCTTGTACGCGGGGCCCGGCACAGATACGCAGTATTTT. It yields the protein CASSLYAGPGTDTQYF.

The genes are TRBV10-3 and TRBJ2-3; 8 bases are shared with TRBD2. V lost 4 bases, J lost 2 bases, and 5 bases stayed unmatched. This CDR3 is 15 amino acids long. CDR1 is ENHRY, CDR2 SYGVKD, per germline. The DNA for the CDR3 is TGTGCCATCAGTGCCCGGGAGGGAACCACAGATACGCAGTATTTT. It codes for CAISAREGTTDTQYF.

The chain employs TRBV7-2 and TRBJ1-2; the D gene is possibly TRBD1 (6 bases). Germline values: CDR1 SGHTA, CDR2 FQGNSA. The V gene lost 5 bases and the J gene lost 2 bases, with 9 bases spanning the gap. The CDR3 is made up of 13 amino acids. The CDR3 loop reads CASSETGNYGYTF. CDR3 DNA: TGTGCCAGCAGCGAGACAGGAAACTATGGCTACACCTTC.

The J gene is TRBJ2-7, the V gene TRBV28, with D possibly TRBD1 on 6 matching bases. The CDR3 has 14 residues. Germline V CDR1 and CDR2: MDHEN, SYDVKM. Trimming removed 5 bases at V and 0 bases at J, with 11 bases between. CDR3 bases: TGTGCCAGCAGTCAAACAGGGATCTCCTACGAGCAGTACTTC. It encodes CASSQTGISYEQYF.

The CDR3 region has the DNA TGTGCTAGTGGTTTCGGGCGGGATCACACGCAGTATTTT. Translated, it gives CASGFGRDHTQYF. This chain joins TRBV12-5 and TRBJ2-3; D perhaps matches TRBD2 (6 bases). Deletions cut 3 bases from V and 9 bases from J, with 13 bases between. The CDR3 runs to 13 residues. The germline V gene has CDR1 LGHNT and CDR2 FRNRAP.

This chain joins TRBV7-2 and TRBJ1-5, with TRBD1 matching 8 bases. CDR1 is SGHTA and CDR2 is FQGNSA in the germline V gene. Unmatched junction bases numbered 0, after V lost 4 bases and J lost 1 base. CDR3 length: 14 residues. CDR3 nucleotide sequence: TGTGCCAGCAGCTGGACAGGGAGCAATCAGCCCCAGCATTTT. Amino acids: CASSWTGSNQPQHF.

The chain employs TRBV27 and TRBJ1-1, with TRBD1 identical over 8 bases. This CDR3 spans 14 amino acids. Germline V CDR1 and CDR2: MNHEY, SMNVEV (reference sequence). The trim removed 3 bases at V and 5 bases at J, leaving 5 bases unmatched. The CDR3 nucleotides read TGTGCCAGCAGTTTTCAGGGGGCAATGACTGAAGCTTTCTTT. It translates to CASSFQGAMTEAFF.

The rearrangement links TRBV29-1 to TRBJ1-2; D remains ambiguous. V shed 5 bases and J shed 2 bases, with 9 bases lying between them. The V gene's germline CDR1 is SQVTM and CDR2 ANQGSEA. The CDR3 loop spans 12 amino acids. The DNA for the CDR3 is TGCAGCGTTTTGAGAGGGAACTATGGCTACACCTTC. This translates into CSVLRGNYGYTF.

V and J are TRBV5-1 and TRBJ1-2; tentative D call: TRBD1 (6 bases). The CDR3 contains 15 residues. Looked up from germline, CDR1 is SGHRS and CDR2 is YFSETQ. Deletions cut 2 bases from V and 0 bases from J, with 11 bases between. The CDR3 coding sequence is TGCGCCAGCAGCTTATCGACAGGAGCTAACTATGGCTACACCTTC. Translating gives CASSLSTGANYGYTF.

The chain employs TRBV7-2 and TRBJ2-7, with TRBD1 as a possible D gene (6 bases). CDR1 and CDR2 from the germline V gene are SGHTA and FQGNSA. The V end lost 6 bases, the J end lost 2 bases, and 14 bases lay between the germline ends. The CDR3 is 14 amino acids. CDR3 sequence: CASSPRTGPYEQYF. The CDR3 DNA follows: TGTGCCAGCAGTCCCAGAACAGGGCCCTACGAGCAGTACTTC.

The V and J genes are TRBV11-2 and TRBJ2-1, with 11 bases identical to TRBD2. Trimming took 4 bases from V and 0 from J; bases not matched to a gene: 8. The CDR3 contains 18 residues. Germline CDR1 and CDR2: SGHAT and FQNNGV. Here the CDR3 DNA reads TGTGCCAGCAGCTCTACCTTTGGACTAGCGGGCTCCTACAATGAGCAGTTCTTC. The encoded protein is CASSSTFGLAGSYNEQFF.

This clone was seen once. The genes are TRBV5-6 and TRBJ2-1; TRBD1 matches 11 bases. CDR1 is SGHDT and CDR2 is YYEEEE in the germline V gene. The V segment lost 4 bases and the J segment 3 bases; nucleotides outside the gene matches: 3. This CDR3 has 15 amino acids. As DNA, the CDR3 is TGTGCCAGCAGCGGGGGGACAGGGGGCTACAATGAGCAGTTCTTC. Its translation is CASSGGTGGYNEQFF.

The chain joins TRBV19 to TRBJ1-2; 12 bases are shared with TRBD1. The CDR3 is 15 residues long. Germline V gives CDR1 LNHDA, CDR2 SQIVND (reference sequence). V shed 7 bases, J shed 7 bases, and the junction held 10 bases outside the gene matches. The CDR3 DNA sequence: TGTGCCAGTACGAGTGGGGGACAGGGGGCGTCTGGCTACACCTTC. This gives the protein CASTSGGQGASGYTF.

This chain joins TRBV6-6 and TRBJ2-1; 13 bases agree with TRBD2. The length of the CDR3 is 15 residues. Germline CDR1 MNHNY, CDR2 SVGAGI (reference sequence). Trimming cost V 11 bases and J 6 bases; bases outside gene matches: 10. The CDR3 protein is CASTRTSGGPNEQFF. CDR3 DNA sequence: TGTGCCTCAACGCGGACTAGCGGGGGCCCCAATGAGCAGTTCTTC.

This clone was picked up one time. The chain has TRBV2 and TRBJ2-5; no definite D call. Trimming shortened V by 3 bases and J by 3 bases, and 17 bases separated the two germline ends. From germline, CDR1 is SNHLY and CDR2 FYNNEI. The length of the CDR3 is 16 residues. The DNA of the CDR3 is TGTGCCAGCAGTGATCGGAAGGAGAGGAGAAAAGAGACCCAGTACTTC. It translates to CASSDRKERRKETQYF.

The CDR3 DNA reads TGTGCCAGCAGGCCCCCCTTACTAGACAATGAAAAACTGTTTTTT. This encodes CASRPPLLDNEKLFF. The rearrangement joins TRBV6-6 to TRBJ1-4; D remains unclear. Per germline, CDR1 MNHNY and CDR2 SVGAGI (reference sequence). This CDR3 region has 15 residues. V lost 6 bases to trimming and J lost 5 bases, with 16 bases between them.

The chain has TRBV19 and TRBJ2-2; no reliable D call. Trimming cost V 4 bases and J 9 bases, with 12 bases left between them. The CDR3 has 13 residues. Germline V gene data show CDR1 as LNHDA and CDR2 as SQIVND (reference sequence). In DNA form, the CDR3 reads TGTGCCAGTAGTACCTCTATGGGCCGGGAGCTGTTTTTT. This sequence encodes CASSTSMGRELFF.

The chain couples TRBV5-1 to TRBJ2-2, with 11 bases fitting TRBD2. Germline lookup yields CDR1 SGHRS and CDR2 YFSETQ. The length of the CDR3 is 19 residues. Unmatched junction bases numbered 13, after V lost 4 bases and J lost 2 bases. The CDR3 here is CASSLAPGTSGGNTGELFF. The CDR3 DNA reads TGCGCCAGCAGCCTAGCCCCCGGGACTAGCGGAGGTAACACCGGGGAGCTGTTTTTT.

The chain carries TRBV7-2 and TRBJ2-1, with a weak D call TRBD1 (6 bases). There are 15 residues in the CDR3. Trimming left V 1 base short and J 2 bases short, with 9 bases between. Germline CDR1 and CDR2: SGHTA and FQGNSA. CDR3 protein: CASSLEGEAYNEQFF. The DNA of the CDR3 is TGTGCCAGCAGCTTAGAGGGGGAAGCCTACAATGAGCAGTTCTTC. Supplemented by reference TRBV7-2 and TRBJ2-1, the full variable domain reads GAGVSQSPSNKVTEKGKDVELRCDPISGHTALYWYRQSLGQGLEFLIYFQGNSAPDKSGLPSDRFSAERTGGSVSTLTIQRTQQEDSAVYLCASSLEGEAYNEQFFGPGTRLTVL.

The J gene is TRBJ2-5, the V gene TRBV2, with TRBD2 matching 7 bases. With 3 bases clipped from V and 1 base from J, the junction kept 11 bases outside the gene matches. Germline V gene sequence: CDR1 SNHLY, CDR2 FYNNEI. CDR3 length equals 17 residues. DNA for the CDR3: TGTGCCAGCAGTGAGGGTTTCCAGCGGGATCCCCAAGAGACCCAGTACTTC. This gives the protein CASSEGFQRDPQETQYF.

The rearrangement links TRBV18 to TRBJ2-5; 10 bases are a match to TRBD2. The CDR3 length is 17 residues. CDR1 and CDR2 from the germline V gene are KGHSH and LQKENI. The trim removed 5 bases at V and 5 bases at J, leaving 14 bases unmatched. CDR3 sequence: CASSARSGRAGVETQYF. The CDR3 region has the DNA TGTGCCAGCTCAGCTCGAAGCGGGAGGGCAGGCGTGGAGACCCAGTACTTC.

The chain employs TRBV14 and TRBJ1-5; perhaps TRBD1 as D (5 bases). Trimming shortened V by 5 bases and J by 5 bases, and 10 bases separated the two germline ends. Germline values: CDR1 SGHDN, CDR2 FVKESK. This CDR3 is built from 13 residues. CDR3: CASSFDSHQPQHF. Here the CDR3 DNA reads TGTGCCAGCAGCTTCGACAGTCATCAGCCCCAGCATTTT.

The gene calls are TRBV18 and TRBJ2-5, with 7 positions matching TRBD1. Germline CDR1 is KGHSH and CDR2 is LQKENI. The CDR3 spans 13 residues. Trimming took 5 bases from V and 3 from J; bases not matched to a gene: 3. CDR3 nucleotide sequence: TGTGCCAGCTCATCTGGACAGGAAGAGACCCAGTACTTC. Translating it yields CASSSGQEETQYF.

There are a few counts of this clone. The chain joins TRBV29-1 to TRBJ1-1, with D perhaps matching TRBD1 (6 bases). V lost 4 bases to trimming and J lost 7 bases, with 10 bases between them. The germline V gene encodes CDR1 SQVTM and CDR2 ANQGSEA. The CDR3 is made up of 11 amino acids. CDR3 nucleotides: TGCAGCGTTGTCGGACAGCTTGAAGCTTTCTTT. Encoded protein: CSVVGQLEAFF.

This clone came up once. The V and J genes are TRBV6-1 and TRBJ1-3, with D possibly TRBD1 on 5 matching bases. Trimming cost V 6 bases and J 0 bases, with 9 bases left between them. The germline V gene encodes CDR1 MNHNS and CDR2 SASEGT. There are 14 residues in the CDR3. CDR3 in DNA: TGTGCCAGCAGAGGGGAGGGCTCTGGAAACACCATATATTTT. It yields the protein CASRGEGSGNTIYF.

The count of this clone is one. This chain connects TRBV28 to TRBJ2-7, with 9 bases lining up with TRBD1. V dropped 1 base and J dropped 2; count of bases not matched to a gene: 6. The germline V gene has CDR1 MDHEN and CDR2 SYDVKM. The CDR3 spans 16 residues. The CDR3 bases are TGTGCCAGCAGTTTATCGGGACAGGGACTTCCCTACGAGCAGTACTTC. Amino acids: CASSLSGQGLPYEQYF.